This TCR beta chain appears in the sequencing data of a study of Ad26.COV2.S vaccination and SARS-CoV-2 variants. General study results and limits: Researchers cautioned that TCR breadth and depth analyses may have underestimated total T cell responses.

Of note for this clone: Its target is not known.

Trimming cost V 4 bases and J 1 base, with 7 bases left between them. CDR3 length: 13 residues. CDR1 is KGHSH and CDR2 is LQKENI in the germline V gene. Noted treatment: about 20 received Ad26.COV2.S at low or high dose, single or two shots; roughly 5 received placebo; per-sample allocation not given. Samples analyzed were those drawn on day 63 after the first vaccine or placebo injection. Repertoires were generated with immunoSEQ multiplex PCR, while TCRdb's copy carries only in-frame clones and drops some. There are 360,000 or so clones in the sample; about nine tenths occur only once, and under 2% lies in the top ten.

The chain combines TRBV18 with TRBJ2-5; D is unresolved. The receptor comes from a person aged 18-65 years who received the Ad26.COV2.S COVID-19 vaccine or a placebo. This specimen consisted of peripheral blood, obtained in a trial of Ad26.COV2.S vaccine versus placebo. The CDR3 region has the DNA TGTGCCAGCTCACGAAAGAGCCAAGAGACCCAGTACTTC. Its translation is CASSRKSQETQYF.